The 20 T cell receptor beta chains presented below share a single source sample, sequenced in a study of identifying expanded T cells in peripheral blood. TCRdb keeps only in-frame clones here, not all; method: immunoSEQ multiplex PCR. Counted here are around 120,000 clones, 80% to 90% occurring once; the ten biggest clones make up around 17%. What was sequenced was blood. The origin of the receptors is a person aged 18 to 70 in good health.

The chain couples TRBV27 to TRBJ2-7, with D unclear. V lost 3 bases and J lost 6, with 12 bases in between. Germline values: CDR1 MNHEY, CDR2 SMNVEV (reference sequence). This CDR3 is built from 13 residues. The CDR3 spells CASSFGQASEQYF. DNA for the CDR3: TGTGCCAGCAGTTTCGGTCAGGCGAGCGAGCAGTACTTC.

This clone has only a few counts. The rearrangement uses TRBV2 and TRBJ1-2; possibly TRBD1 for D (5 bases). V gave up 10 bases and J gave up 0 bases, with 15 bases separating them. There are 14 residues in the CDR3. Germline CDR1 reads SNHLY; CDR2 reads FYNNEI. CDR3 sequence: CATSIGGTNYGYTF. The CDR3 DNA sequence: TGTGCCACCTCCATCGGGGGGACTAACTATGGCTACACCTTC.

The CDR3 reads CASSLVGTGSDYGYTF. CDR3 sequence (DNA): TGTGCCAGCAGCTTAGTGGGGACAGGGTCTGACTATGGCTACACCTTC. The genes are TRBV7-2 and TRBJ1-2; TRBD1 agrees at 9 bases. CDR1 and CDR2 (germline): SGHTA, FQGNSA. J gave up 3 bases and V 1 base, and 6 bases lay outside the gene matches. The length of the CDR3 is 16 residues. Complete variable domain (other parts from reference TRBV7-2 and TRBJ1-2): GAGVSQSPSNKVTEKGKDVELRCDPISGHTALYWYRQSLGQGLEFLIYFQGNSAPDKSGLPSDRFSAERTGGSVSTLTIQRTQQEDSAVYLCASSLVGTGSDYGYTFGSGTRLTVV.

DNA of the CDR3: TGTGGTCTGGGGGGCTTGGGGACTGAAGCTTTCTTT. Its translation is CGLGGLGTEAFF. The V gene is TRBV7-2, the J gene TRBJ1-1; D perhaps matches TRBD1 (6 bases). This CDR3 contains 12 residues. Per the germline V gene, CDR1 is SGHTA and CDR2 is FQGNSA.

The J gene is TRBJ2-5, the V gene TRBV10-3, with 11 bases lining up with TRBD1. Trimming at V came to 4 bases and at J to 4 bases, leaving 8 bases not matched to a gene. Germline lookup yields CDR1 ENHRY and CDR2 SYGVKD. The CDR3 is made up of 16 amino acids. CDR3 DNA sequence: TGTGCCATCAGTGTCACCTCTGGACAGGGGGCAGAGACCCAGTACTTC. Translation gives CAISVTSGQGAETQYF.

The DNA of the CDR3 is TGTGCCAGCAGCTTAGATTCTTACAGCCGTCCGGAGACCCAGTACTTC. Translation gives CASSLDSYSRPETQYF. The chain is built from TRBV7-2 and TRBJ2-5; D is undetermined. Germline V gene lookup returns CDR1 SGHTA and CDR2 FQGNSA. V dropped 1 base and J dropped 5 bases, with 17 bases sitting between them. The CDR3 loop spans 16 amino acids.

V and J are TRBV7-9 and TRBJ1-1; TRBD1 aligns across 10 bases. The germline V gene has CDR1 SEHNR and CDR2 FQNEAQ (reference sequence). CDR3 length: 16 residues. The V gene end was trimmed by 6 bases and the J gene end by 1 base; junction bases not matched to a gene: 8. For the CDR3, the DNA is TGTGCCAGCAGGCATCCGGGACAGGGGTCGAACACTGAAGCTTTCTTT. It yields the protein CASRHPGQGSNTEAFF.

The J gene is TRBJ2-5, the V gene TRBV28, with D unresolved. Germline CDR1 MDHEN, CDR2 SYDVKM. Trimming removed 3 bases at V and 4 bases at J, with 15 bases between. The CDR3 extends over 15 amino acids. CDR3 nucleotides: TGTGCCAGCAGTTTGGTCATCCGGGTGGGAGAGACCCAGTACTTC. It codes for CASSLVIRVGETQYF.

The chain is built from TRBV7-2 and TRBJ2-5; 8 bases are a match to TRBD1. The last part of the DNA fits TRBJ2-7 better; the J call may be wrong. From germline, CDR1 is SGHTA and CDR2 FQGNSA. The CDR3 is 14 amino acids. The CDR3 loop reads CASSPRQGWHEQYF. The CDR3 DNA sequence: TGTGCCAGCAGCCCCAGACAGGGGTGGCACGAGCAGTACTTC.

CDR3 sequence: CASSFTGTGTYEQYF. The DNA of the CDR3 is TGTGCCAGCAGCTTTACCGGGACAGGAACCTACGAGCAGTACTTC. This chain uses TRBV7-2 with TRBJ2-7; 8 nucleotides align to TRBD1. The germline V gene encodes CDR1 SGHTA and CDR2 FQGNSA. The V segment lost 3 bases and the J segment 2 bases; nucleotides outside the gene matches: 6. The CDR3 covers 15 residues.

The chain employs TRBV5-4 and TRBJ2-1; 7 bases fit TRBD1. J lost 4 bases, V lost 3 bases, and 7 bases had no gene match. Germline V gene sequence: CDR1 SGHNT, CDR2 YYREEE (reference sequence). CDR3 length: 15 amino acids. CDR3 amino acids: CASSYGTATYNEQFF. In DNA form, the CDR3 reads TGTGCCAGCAGCTATGGGACAGCGACGTACAATGAGCAGTTCTTC.

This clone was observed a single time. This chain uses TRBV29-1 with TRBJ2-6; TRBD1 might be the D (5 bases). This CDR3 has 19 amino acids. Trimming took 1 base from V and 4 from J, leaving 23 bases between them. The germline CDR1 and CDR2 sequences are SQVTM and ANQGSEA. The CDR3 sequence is CSVEGTVTAGAKGANVLTF. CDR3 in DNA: TGCAGCGTTGAAGGGACCGTCACGGCTGGGGCAAAAGGGGCCAACGTCCTGACTTTC.

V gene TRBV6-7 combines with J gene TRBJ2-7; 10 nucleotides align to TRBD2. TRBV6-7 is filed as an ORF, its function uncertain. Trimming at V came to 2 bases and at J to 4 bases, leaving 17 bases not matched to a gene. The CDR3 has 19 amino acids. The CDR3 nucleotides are TGTGCCAGCAGTTACCCCCAATCATCGAAGCGGGGGGGCCTGTACGAGCAGTACTTC. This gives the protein CASSYPQSSKRGGLYEQYF.

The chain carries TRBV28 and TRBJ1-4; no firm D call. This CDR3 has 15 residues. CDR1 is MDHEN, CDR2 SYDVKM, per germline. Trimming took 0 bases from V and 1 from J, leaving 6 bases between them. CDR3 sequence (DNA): TGTGCCAGCAGTTTATGGGGTGGAACTAATGAAAAACTGTTTTTT. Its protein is CASSLWGGTNEKLFF.

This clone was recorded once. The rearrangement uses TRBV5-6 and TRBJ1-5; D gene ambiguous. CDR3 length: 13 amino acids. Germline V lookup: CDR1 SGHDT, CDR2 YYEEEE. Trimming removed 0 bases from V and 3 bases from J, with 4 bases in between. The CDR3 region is CASSLGPNQPQHF. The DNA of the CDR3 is TGTGCCAGCAGCTTGGGCCCCAATCAGCCCCAGCATTTT.

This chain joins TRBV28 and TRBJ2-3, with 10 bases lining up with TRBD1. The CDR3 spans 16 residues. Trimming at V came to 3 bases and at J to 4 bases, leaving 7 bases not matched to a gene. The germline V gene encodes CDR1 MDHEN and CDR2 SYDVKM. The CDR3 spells CASSLAGTGESDTQYF. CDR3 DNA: TGTGCCAGCAGTTTGGCCGGGACAGGGGAATCAGATACGCAGTATTTT.

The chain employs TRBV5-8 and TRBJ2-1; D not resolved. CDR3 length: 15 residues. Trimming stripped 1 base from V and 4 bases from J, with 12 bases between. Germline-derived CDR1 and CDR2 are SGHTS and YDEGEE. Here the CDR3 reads CASSLSTPSYNEQFF. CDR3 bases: TGTGCCAGCAGCTTGTCCACACCATCATACAATGAGCAGTTCTTC.

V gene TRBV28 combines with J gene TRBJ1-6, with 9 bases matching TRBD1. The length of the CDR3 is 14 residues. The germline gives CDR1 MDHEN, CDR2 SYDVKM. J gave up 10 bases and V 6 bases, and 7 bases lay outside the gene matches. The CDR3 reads CASRAGQGRSPLHF. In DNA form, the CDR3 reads TGTGCCAGCAGGGCCGGACAGGGGAGATCACCCCTCCACTTT.

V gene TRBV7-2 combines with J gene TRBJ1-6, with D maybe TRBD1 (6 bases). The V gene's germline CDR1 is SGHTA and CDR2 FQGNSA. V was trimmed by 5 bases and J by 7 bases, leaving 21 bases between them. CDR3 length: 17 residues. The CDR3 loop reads CASSPAGAGDRNSPLHF. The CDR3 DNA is TGTGCCAGCAGCCCCGCCGGGGCAGGGGATCGCAATTCACCCCTCCACTTT. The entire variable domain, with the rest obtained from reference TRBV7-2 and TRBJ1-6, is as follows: GAGVSQSPSNKVTEKGKDVELRCDPISGHTALYWYRQSLGQGLEFLIYFQGNSAPDKSGLPSDRFSAERTGGSVSTLTIQRTQQEDSAVYLCASSPAGAGDRNSPLHFGNGTRLTVT.

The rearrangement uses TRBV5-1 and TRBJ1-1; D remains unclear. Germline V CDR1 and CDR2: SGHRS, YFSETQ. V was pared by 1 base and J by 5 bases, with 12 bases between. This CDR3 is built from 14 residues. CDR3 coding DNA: TGCGCCAGCAGCTTGCAAGGAGGATGGACTGAAGCTTTCTTT. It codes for CASSLQGGWTEAFF.